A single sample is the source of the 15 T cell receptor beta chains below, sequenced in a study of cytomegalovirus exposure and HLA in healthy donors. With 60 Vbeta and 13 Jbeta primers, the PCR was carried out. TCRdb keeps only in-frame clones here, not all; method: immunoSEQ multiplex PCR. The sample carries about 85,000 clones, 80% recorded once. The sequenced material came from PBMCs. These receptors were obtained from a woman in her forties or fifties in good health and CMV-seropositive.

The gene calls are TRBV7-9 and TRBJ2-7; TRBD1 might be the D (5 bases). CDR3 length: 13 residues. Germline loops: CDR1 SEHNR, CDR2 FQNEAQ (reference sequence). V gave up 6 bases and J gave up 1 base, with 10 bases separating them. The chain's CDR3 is CASRDSLSYEQYF. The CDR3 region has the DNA TGTGCCAGCAGAGACAGTTTATCCTACGAGCAGTACTTC.

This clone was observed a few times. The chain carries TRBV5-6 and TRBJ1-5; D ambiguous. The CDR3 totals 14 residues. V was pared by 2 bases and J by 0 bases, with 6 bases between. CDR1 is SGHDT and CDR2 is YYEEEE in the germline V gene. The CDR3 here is CASSFLDSNQPQHF. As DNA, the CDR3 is TGTGCCAGCAGCTTCTTAGATAGCAATCAGCCCCAGCATTTT.

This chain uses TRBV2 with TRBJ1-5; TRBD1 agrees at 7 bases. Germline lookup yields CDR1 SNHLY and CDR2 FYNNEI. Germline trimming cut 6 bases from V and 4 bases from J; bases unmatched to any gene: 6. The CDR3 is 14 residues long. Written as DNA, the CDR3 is TGTGCCAGCAGAGAGGGACAGCAAAATCAGCCCCAGCATTTT. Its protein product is CASREGQQNQPQHF.

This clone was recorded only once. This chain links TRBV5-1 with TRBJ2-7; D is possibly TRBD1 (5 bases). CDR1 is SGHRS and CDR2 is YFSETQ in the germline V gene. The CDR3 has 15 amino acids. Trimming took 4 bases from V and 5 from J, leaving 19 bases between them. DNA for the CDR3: TGCGCCAGCAGCAAGGACACCACCCTCAGGGACGAGCAGTACTTC. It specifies CASSKDTTLRDEQYF.

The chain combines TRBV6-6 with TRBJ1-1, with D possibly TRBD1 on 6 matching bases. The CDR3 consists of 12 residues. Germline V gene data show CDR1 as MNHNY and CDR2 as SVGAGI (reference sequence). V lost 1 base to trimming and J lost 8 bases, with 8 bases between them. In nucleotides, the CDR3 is TGTGCCAGCAGTTACTTGGACAGAGAAGCTTTCTTT. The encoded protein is CASSYLDREAFF.

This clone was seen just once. This CDR3 is CASSTLQGANYGYTF. CDR3 in DNA: TGTGCCAGCAGTACCCTACAGGGGGCTAACTATGGCTACACCTTC. The chain couples TRBV27 to TRBJ1-2, with TRBD1 identical over 8 bases. The CDR3 runs to 15 residues. Trimming cost V 5 bases and J 0 bases; bases outside gene matches: 5. The V gene's germline CDR1 is MNHEY and CDR2 SMNVEV (reference sequence).

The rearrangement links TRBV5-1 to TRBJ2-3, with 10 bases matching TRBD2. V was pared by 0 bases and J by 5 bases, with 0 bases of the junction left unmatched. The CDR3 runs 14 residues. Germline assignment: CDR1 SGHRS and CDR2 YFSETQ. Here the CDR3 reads CASSLVAGGDTQYF. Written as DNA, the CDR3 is TGCGCCAGCAGCTTGGTAGCGGGAGGAGATACGCAGTATTTT. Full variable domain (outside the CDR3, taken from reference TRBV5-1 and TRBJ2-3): KAGVTQTPRYLIKTRGQQVTLSCSPISGHRSVSWYQQTPGQGLQFLFEYFSETQRNKGNFPGRFSGRQFSNSRSEMNVSTLELGDSALYLCASSLVAGGDTQYFGPGTRLTVL.

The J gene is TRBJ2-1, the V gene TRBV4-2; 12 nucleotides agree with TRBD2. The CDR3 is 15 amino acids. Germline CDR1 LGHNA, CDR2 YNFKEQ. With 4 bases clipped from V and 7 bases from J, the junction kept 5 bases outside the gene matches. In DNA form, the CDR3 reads TGTGCCAGCAGCCCTAGCGGGGGGGCCGGGAATGAGCAGTTCTTC. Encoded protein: CASSPSGGAGNEQFF.

CDR3 coding DNA: TGTGCCAGTAGTATCGGGACAGGGGTACGTGGCTACACCTTC. The encoded protein is CASSIGTGVRGYTF. V usage is TRBV19 and J usage is TRBJ1-2; 10 bases align to TRBD1. Germline trimming cut 3 bases from V and 7 bases from J; bases unmatched to any gene: 5. Looked up from germline, CDR1 is LNHDA and CDR2 is SQIVND (reference sequence). The CDR3 totals 14 residues.

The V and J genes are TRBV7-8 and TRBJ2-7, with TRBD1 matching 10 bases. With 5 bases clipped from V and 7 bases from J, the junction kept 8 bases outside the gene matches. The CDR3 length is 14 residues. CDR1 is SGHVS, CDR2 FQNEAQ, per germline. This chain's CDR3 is CASSGRQGAGEQYF. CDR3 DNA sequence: TGTGCCAGCAGCGGCAGACAGGGGGCTGGTGAGCAGTACTTC.

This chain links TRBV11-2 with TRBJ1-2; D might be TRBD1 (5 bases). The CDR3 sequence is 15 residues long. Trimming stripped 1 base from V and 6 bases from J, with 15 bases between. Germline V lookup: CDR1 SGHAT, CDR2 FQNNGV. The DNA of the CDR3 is TGTGCCAGCAGCTTAGTTACAGGCGGAAATCATGGCTACACCTTC. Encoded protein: CASSLVTGGNHGYTF.

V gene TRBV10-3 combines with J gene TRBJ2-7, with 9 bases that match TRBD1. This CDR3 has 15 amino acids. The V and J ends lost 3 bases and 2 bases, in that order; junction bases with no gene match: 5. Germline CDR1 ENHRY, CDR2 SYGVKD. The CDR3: CAISDVGQGTYEQYF. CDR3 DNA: TGTGCCATCAGTGACGTAGGACAGGGGACCTACGAGCAGTACTTC.

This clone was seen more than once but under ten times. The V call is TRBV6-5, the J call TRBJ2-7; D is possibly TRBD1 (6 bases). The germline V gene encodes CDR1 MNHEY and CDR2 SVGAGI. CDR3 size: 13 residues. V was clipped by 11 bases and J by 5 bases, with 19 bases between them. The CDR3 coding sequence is TGTGCCGGAAGGACAGAAGGGATCCACGAGCAGTACTTC. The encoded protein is CAGRTEGIHEQYF.

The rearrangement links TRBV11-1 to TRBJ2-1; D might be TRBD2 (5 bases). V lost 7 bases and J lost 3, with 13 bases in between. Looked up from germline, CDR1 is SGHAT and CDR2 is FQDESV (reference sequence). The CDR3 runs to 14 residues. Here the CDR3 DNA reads TGTGCCAGCATCCCCCGAGGGAGCTACAATGAGCAGTTCTTC. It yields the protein CASIPRGSYNEQFF.

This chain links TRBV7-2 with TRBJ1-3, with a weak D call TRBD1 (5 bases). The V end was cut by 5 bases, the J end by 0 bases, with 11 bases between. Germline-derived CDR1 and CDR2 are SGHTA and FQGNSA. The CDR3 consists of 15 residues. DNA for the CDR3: TGTGCCAGCAGCCGAAGACAGCACTCTGGAAACACCATATATTTT. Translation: CASSRRQHSGNTIYF. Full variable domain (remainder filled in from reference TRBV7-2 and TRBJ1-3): GAGVSQSPSNKVTEKGKDVELRCDPISGHTALYWYRQSLGQGLEFLIYFQGNSAPDKSGLPSDRFSAERTGGSVSTLTIQRTQQEDSAVYLCASSRRQHSGNTIYFGEGSWLTVV.